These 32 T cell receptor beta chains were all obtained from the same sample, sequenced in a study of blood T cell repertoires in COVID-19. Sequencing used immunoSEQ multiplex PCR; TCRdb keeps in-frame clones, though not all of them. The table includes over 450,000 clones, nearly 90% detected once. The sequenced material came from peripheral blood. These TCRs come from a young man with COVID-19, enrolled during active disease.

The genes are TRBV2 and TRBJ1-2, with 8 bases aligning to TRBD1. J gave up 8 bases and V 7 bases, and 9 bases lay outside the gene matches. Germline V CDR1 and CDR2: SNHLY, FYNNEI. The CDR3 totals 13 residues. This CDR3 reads CASTRTGTGGYTF. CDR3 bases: TGTGCCAGCACGAGGACAGGGACTGGCGGCTACACCTTC.

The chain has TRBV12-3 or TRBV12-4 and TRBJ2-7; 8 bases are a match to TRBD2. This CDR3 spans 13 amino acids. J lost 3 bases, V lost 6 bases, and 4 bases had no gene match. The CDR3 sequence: CASRQREHYEQYF. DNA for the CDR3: TGTGCCAGCAGGCAGCGGGAGCACTACGAGCAGTACTTC.

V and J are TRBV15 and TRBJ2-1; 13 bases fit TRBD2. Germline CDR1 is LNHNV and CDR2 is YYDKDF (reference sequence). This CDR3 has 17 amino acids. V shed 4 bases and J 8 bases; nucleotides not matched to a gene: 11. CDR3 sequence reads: CATSIPNGLAGAHEQFF. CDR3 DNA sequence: TGTGCCACCAGCATACCGAACGGACTAGCGGGAGCACATGAGCAGTTCTTC.

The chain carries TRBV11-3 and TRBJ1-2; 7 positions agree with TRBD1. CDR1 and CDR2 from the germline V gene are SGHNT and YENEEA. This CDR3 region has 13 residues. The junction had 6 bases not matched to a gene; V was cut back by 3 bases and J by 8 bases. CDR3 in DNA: TGTGCCAGCAGCTTCACAGGGGCAGGAGGCTACACCTTC. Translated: CASSFTGAGGYTF.

CDR3 sequence reads: CASSLVGTEQFF. The CDR3 nucleotides read TGTGCCAGCAGCTTAGTTGGGACAGAGCAGTTCTTC. The J gene is TRBJ2-1, the V gene TRBV11-2; a weak D match, TRBD1 (6 bases). The CDR3 is 12 amino acids. Trimming removed 1 base from V and 10 bases from J, with 8 bases in between. The germline gives CDR1 SGHAT, CDR2 FQNNGV.

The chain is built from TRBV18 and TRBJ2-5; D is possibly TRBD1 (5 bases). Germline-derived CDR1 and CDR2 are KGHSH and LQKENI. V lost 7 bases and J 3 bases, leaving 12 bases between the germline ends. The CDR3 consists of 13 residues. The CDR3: CASLFTREETQYF. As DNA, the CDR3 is TGTGCCAGCTTGTTCACCAGGGAAGAGACCCAGTACTTC.

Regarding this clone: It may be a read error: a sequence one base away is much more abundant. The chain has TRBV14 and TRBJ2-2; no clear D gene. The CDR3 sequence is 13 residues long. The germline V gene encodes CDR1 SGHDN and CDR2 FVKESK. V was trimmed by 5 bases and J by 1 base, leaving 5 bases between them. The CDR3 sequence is CASSFRNTGELFF. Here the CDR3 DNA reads TGTGCCAGCAGCTTCAGGAACACCGGGGAGCTGTTTTTT.

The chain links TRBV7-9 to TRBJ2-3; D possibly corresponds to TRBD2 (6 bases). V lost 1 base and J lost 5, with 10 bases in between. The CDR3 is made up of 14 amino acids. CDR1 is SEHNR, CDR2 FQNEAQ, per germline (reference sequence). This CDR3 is CASSLGLGGDTQYF. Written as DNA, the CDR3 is TGTGCCAGCAGCTTAGGCTTGGGGGGAGATACGCAGTATTTT. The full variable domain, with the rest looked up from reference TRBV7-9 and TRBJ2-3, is DTGVSQNPRHKITKRGQNVTFRCDPISEHNRLYWYRQTLGQGPEFLTYFQNEAQLEKSRLLSDRFSAERPKGSFSTLEIQRTEQGDSAMYLCASSLGLGGDTQYFGPGTRLTVL.

Here the CDR3 reads CASSLQGGAPRAYEQYF. CDR3 coding DNA: TGTGCCAGCTCTCTACAGGGGGGCGCGCCAAGGGCCTACGAGCAGTACTTC. The chain carries TRBV18 and TRBJ2-7; 8 bases map to TRBD1. V gave up 6 bases and J gave up 2 bases; unmatched junction bases: 15. The germline gives CDR1 KGHSH, CDR2 LQKENI. CDR3 length equals 17 residues.

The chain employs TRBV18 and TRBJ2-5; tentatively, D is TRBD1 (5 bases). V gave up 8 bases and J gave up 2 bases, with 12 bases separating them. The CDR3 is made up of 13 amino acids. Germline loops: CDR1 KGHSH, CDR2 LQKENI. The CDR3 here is CASTLGAQETQYF. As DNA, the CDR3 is TGTGCCAGCACCTTAGGGGCACAAGAGACCCAGTACTTC.

The CDR3 coding sequence is TGTGCCAGCAGCTTAGAGCGGCTAGCGATTGGAGAGACCCAGTACTTC. Residues: CASSLERLAIGETQYF. V and J are TRBV7-9 and TRBJ2-5, with TRBD2 as a possible D gene (6 bases). This CDR3 has 16 amino acids. CDR1 and CDR2 from the germline V gene are SEHNR and FQNEAQ (reference sequence). V gave up 1 base and J gave up 4 bases, with 16 bases separating them.

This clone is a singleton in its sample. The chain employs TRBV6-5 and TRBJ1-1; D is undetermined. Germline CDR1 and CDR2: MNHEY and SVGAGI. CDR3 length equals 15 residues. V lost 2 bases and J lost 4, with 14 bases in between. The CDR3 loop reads CASSYGLWEATEAFF. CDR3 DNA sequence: TGTGCCAGCAGTTACGGGCTCTGGGAGGCCACTGAAGCTTTCTTT.

The chain's CDR3 is CASSVAEGRTDTQYF. The CDR3 DNA sequence: TGTGCCAGCAGCGTAGCTGAGGGCCGAACAGATACGCAGTATTTT. V gene TRBV9 combines with J gene TRBJ2-3; TRBD2 might be the D (5 bases). The CDR3 runs 15 residues. Germline lookup yields CDR1 SGDLS and CDR2 YYNGEE. V lost 0 bases to trimming and J lost 3 bases, with 11 bases between them.

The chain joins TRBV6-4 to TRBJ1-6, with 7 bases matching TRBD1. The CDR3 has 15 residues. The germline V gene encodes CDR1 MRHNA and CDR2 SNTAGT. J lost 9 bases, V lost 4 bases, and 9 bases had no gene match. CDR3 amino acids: CASSVQGQGGSPLHF. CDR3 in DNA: TGTGCCAGCAGTGTCCAGGGGCAGGGGGGTTCACCCCTCCACTTT.

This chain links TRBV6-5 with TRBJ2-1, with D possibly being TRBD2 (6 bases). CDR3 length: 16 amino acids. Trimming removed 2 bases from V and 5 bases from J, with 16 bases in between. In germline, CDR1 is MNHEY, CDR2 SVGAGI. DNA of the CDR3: TGTGCCAGCAGTTACGCGCCGGGACTCACCAACAATGAGCAGTTCTTC. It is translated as CASSYAPGLTNNEQFF.

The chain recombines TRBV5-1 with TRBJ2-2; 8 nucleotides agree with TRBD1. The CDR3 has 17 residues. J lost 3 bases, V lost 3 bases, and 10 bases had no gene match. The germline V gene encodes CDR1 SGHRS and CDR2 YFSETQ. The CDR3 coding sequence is TGCGCCAGCAGCTGGGGGACAGGTACCCTCTACACCGGGGAGCTGTTTTTT. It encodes CASSWGTGTLYTGELFF.

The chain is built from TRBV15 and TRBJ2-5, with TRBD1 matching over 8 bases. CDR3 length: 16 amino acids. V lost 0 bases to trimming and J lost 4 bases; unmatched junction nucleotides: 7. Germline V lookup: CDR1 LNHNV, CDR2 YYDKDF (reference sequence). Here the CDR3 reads CATSREGQGNLETQYF. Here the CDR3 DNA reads TGTGCCACCAGCAGAGAAGGACAGGGCAATCTAGAGACCCAGTACTTC.

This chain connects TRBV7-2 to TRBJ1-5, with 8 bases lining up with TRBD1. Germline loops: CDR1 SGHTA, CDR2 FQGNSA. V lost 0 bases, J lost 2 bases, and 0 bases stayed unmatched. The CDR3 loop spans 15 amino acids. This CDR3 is CASSLAGQGNQPQHF. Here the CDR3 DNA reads TGTGCCAGCAGCTTAGCGGGACAGGGCAATCAGCCCCAGCATTTT. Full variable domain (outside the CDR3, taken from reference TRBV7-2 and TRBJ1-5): GAGVSQSPSNKVTEKGKDVELRCDPISGHTALYWYRQSLGQGLEFLIYFQGNSAPDKSGLPSDRFSAERTGGSVSTLTIQRTQQEDSAVYLCASSLAGQGNQPQHFGDGTRLSIL.

CDR3: CASSPTGTLGDTQYF. The CDR3 DNA follows: TGCGCCAGCAGCCCCACAGGGACCTTAGGGGATACGCAGTATTTT. The chain is built from TRBV5-1 and TRBJ2-3, with D perhaps matching TRBD1 (6 bases). There are 15 residues in the CDR3. Germline CDR1 is SGHRS and CDR2 is YFSETQ. Between the trimmed V and J ends, which lost 4 bases and 6 bases, there was a span of 18 bases.

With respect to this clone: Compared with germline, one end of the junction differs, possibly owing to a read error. The CDR3 reads CASSQDRQNTVGPF. CDR3 DNA sequence: TGTGCCAGCAGCCAGGACAGGCAGAACACTGTCGGTCCCTTT. The genes are TRBV4-2 and TRBJ1-1; 7 bases line up with TRBD1. Germline V lookup: CDR1 LGHNA, CDR2 YNFKEQ. The CDR3 is 14 residues long.

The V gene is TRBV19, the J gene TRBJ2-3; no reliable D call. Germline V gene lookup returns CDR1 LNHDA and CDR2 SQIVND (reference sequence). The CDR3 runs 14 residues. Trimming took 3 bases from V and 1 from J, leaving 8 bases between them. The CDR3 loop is CASSIRQGTDTQYF. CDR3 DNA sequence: TGTGCCAGTAGTATTCGACAAGGCACAGATACGCAGTATTTT.

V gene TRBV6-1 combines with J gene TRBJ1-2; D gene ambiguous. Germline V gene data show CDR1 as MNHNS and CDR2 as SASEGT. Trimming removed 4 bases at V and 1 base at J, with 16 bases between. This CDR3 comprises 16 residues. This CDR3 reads CASSGDRRRNNYGYTF. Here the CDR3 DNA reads TGTGCCAGCAGTGGCGATCGCAGGCGCAATAACTATGGCTACACCTTC.

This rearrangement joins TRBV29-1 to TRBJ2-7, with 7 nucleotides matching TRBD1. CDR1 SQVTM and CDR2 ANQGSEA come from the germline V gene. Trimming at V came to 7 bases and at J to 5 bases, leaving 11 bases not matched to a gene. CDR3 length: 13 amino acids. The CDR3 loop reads CSALRGRQNEQYF. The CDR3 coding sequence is TGCAGCGCACTGAGGGGGCGTCAGAACGAGCAGTACTTC.

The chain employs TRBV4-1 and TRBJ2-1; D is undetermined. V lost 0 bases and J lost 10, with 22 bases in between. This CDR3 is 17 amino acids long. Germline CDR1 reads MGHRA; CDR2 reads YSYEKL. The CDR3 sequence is CASSQDVNSITYTEQFF. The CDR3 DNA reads TGCGCCAGCAGCCAAGATGTGAATAGCATCACCTACACGGAGCAGTTCTTC.

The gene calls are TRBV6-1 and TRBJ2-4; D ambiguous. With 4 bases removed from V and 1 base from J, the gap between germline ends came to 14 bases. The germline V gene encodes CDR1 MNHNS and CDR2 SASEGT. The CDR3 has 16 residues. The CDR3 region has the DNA TGTGCCAGCAGTGTCCGGTCGAACGGGGCCAAAAACATTCAGTACTTC. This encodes CASSVRSNGAKNIQYF.

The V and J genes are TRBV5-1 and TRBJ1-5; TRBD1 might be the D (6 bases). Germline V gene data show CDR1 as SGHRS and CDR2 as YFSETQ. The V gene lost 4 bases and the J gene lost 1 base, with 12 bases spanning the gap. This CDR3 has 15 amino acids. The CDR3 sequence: CASSLGTFSNQPQHF. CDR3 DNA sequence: TGCGCCAGCAGCCTCGGGACATTCAGCAATCAGCCCCAGCATTTT.

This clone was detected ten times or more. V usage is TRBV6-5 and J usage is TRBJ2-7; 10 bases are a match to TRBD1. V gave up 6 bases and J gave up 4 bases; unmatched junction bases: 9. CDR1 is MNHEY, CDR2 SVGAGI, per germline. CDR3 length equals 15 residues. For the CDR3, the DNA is TGTGCCAGCAGCTCCGAGGGGGACAGGGGTTACGAGCAGTACTTC. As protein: CASSSEGDRGYEQYF.

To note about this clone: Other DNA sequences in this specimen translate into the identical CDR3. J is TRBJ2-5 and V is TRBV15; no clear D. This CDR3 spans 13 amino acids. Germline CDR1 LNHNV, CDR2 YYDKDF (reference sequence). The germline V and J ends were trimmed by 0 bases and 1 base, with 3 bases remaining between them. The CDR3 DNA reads TGTGCCACCAGCAGAGACCTCCAAGAGACCCAGTACTTC. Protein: CATSRDLQETQYF. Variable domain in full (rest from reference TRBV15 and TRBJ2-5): DAMVIQNPRYQVTQFGKPVTLSCSQTLNHNVMYWYQQKSSQAPKLLFHYYDKDFNNEADTPDNFQSRRPNTSFCFLDIRSPGLGDTAMYLCATSRDLQETQYFGPGTRLLVL.

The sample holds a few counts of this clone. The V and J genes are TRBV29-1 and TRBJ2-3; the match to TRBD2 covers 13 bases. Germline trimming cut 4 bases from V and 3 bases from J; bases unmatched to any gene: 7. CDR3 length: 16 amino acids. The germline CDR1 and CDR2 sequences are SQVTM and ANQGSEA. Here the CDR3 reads CSVVGGLAGNTDTQYF. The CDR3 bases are TGCAGCGTTGTGGGGGGACTAGCGGGAAATACAGATACGCAGTATTTT.

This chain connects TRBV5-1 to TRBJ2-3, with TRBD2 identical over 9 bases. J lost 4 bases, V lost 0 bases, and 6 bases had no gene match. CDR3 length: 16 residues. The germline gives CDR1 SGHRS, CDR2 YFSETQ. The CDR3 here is CASSLVAGGPADTQYF. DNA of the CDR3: TGCGCCAGCAGCTTGGTCGCGGGAGGGCCTGCAGATACGCAGTATTTT.

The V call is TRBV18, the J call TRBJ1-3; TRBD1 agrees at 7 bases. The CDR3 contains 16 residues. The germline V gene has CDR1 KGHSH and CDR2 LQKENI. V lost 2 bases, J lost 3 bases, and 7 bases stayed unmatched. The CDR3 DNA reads TGTGCCAGCTCACCATCAAACGACAGGGTTGGAAACACCATATATTTT. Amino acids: CASSPSNDRVGNTIYF.

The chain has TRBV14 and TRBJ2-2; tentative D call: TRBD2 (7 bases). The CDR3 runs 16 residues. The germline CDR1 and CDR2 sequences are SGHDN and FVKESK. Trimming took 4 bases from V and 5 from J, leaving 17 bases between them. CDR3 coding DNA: TGTGCCAGCAGCCCCAGGGGAGGGGTTGGTACCGGGGAGCTGTTTTTT. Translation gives CASSPRGGVGTGELFF.